These 21 T cell receptor beta chains came from one sample sequenced in a study of monozygotic twins with inflammatory bowel disease. TCRdb reworked the 5' RACE reads into one entry per CDR3 protein, no DNA. The sample table includes tens of thousands of distinct CDR3 sequences. Sequencing was carried out using blood. The receptors here all came from a human donor with ulcerative colitis or Crohn's disease, or a healthy co-twin of an affected twin (not recorded which).

The rearrangement joins TRBV11-2 to TRBJ2-1; lacking DNA, the TRBD2 call made by TCRdb goes unchecked. The CDR3 has 18 residues. The V gene's germline CDR1 is SGHAT and CDR2 FQNNGV. This chain's CDR3 is CASSLEGTSGGSYNEQFF.

The rearrangement joins TRBV5-1 to TRBJ1-1. This CDR3 is 15 amino acids long. Germline V gene data show CDR1 as SGHRS and CDR2 as YFSETQ. CDR3 residues: CASSDLVSVGTEAFF.

This rearrangement joins TRBV11-2 to TRBJ1-3. Germline CDR1 reads SGHAT; CDR2 reads FQNNGV. The CDR3 is 11 residues long. The CDR3 region is CASSGDTTIYF.

The chain uses TRBV5-1 and TRBJ2-3; as DNA is missing, the TRBD1 call by TCRdb cannot be tested. This CDR3 has 15 residues. The germline gives CDR1 SGHRS, CDR2 YFSETQ. Here the CDR3 reads CASSTGPGGTDTQYF.

The gene calls are TRBV27 and TRBJ1-2. The length of the CDR3 is 14 residues. Germline V gene data show CDR1 as MNHEY and CDR2 as SMNVEV (reference sequence). The CDR3 is CASSWRAREGGYTF.

The chain joins TRBV18 to TRBJ1-2; checking the TCRdb D call of TRBD1 is not possible without DNA. The CDR3 runs to 11 residues. Germline CDR1 and CDR2: KGHSH and LQKENI. The CDR3 loop is CASSQGYGYTF. Full variable domain (outside the CDR3, taken from reference TRBV18 and TRBJ1-2): NAGVMQNPRHLVRRRGQEARLRCSPMKGHSHVYWYRQLPEEGLKFMVYLQKENIIDESGMPKERFSAEFPKEGPSILRIQQVVRGDSAAYFCASSQGYGYTFGSGTRLTVV.

The J gene is TRBJ1-1, the V gene TRBV5-6; with no DNA, the TCRdb D assignment of TRBD1 cannot be verified. Looked up from germline, CDR1 is SGHDT and CDR2 is YYEEEE. There are 15 residues in the CDR3. CDR3: CASTPWAGYNTEAFF.

The genes are TRBV5-6 and TRBJ1-2; TCRdb names TRBD1, which stays unverified in the absence of DNA. Germline V lookup: CDR1 SGHDT, CDR2 YYEEEE. The CDR3 runs to 17 residues. CDR3 region: CASSSGGYRGRLDGYTF.

CDR3 sequence: CASSLAGAHDTQYF. The gene calls are TRBV5-1 and TRBJ2-3; absent DNA, TCRdb's TRBD1 call cannot be checked. The CDR3 contains 14 residues. Germline assignment: CDR1 SGHRS and CDR2 YFSETQ.

The gene calls are TRBV3-1 and TRBJ2-7; TCRdb's D call of TRBD1 is untestable without DNA. The CDR3 is made up of 15 amino acids. Germline lookup yields CDR1 LGHDT and CDR2 YNNKEL (reference sequence). The CDR3 spells CASSRVLGKADEQYF.

V usage is TRBV7-9 and J usage is TRBJ1-3. This CDR3 has 16 residues. Germline V gene data show CDR1 as SEHNR and CDR2 as FQNEAQ (reference sequence). The chain's CDR3 is CASSQAGNLKGNTIYF.

V and J are TRBV29-1 and TRBJ1-2; the D gene TCRdb calls, TRBD1, cannot be checked with no DNA. Germline values: CDR1 SQVTM, CDR2 ANQGSEA. This CDR3 region has 12 residues. CDR3 loop: CGYLQGMDGYTF.

The chain links TRBV6-1 to TRBJ1-2; there is no DNA to check the TCRdb D call of TRBD1. The CDR3 covers 15 residues. Germline V lookup: CDR1 MNHNS, CDR2 SASEGT. CDR3 amino acids: CASSTWDRADYGYTF.

The gene calls are TRBV5-6 and TRBJ2-5; TCRdb reports TRBD1, a call that lacks DNA to check it against. Germline assignment: CDR1 SGHDT and CDR2 YYEEEE. This CDR3 is 15 amino acids long. CDR3 sequence reads: CASSFRSPGQETQYF.

This chain connects TRBV6-6 to TRBJ2-1; TCRdb's D gene call, TRBD1, goes unchecked for lack of DNA. Germline assignment: CDR1 MNHNY and CDR2 SVGAGI (reference sequence). The CDR3 is 14 residues long. The CDR3 region is CASSYQDSYNEQFF.

The rearrangement joins TRBV5-1 to TRBJ1-4. This CDR3 is built from 15 residues. Germline CDR1 is SGHRS and CDR2 is YFSETQ. The CDR3 loop is CASRREEATNEKLFF.

The J gene is TRBJ2-7, the V gene TRBV5-5; there is no DNA to check the TCRdb D call of TRBD1. Germline V gene sequence: CDR1 SGHKS, CDR2 YYEKEE (reference sequence). The CDR3 sequence is 15 residues long. CDR3 loop: CASSLEGGARYEQYF.

CDR3 protein: CSAFPGRNTEAFF. The chain recombines TRBV20-1 with TRBJ1-1; TCRdb outputs TRBD1, but without DNA this stays unchecked. CDR1 and CDR2 (germline): DFQATT, SNEGSKA (reference sequence). The CDR3 totals 13 residues.

The CDR3: CASSEGPGSNEQYF. The V call is TRBV6-1, the J call TRBJ2-7; TCRdb's assignment of TRBD1 cannot be checked, as there is no DNA. The V gene's germline CDR1 is MNHNS and CDR2 SASEGT. The CDR3 covers 14 residues.

The rearrangement uses TRBV15 and TRBJ2-1. Germline CDR1 is LNHNV and CDR2 is YYDKDF (reference sequence). The CDR3 runs to 14 residues. CDR3 sequence reads: CATSLDWPYNEQFF.

The chain joins TRBV5-1 to TRBJ2-4; as DNA is missing, the TRBD2 call by TCRdb cannot be tested. The CDR3 runs to 16 residues. Germline V gene lookup returns CDR1 SGHRS and CDR2 YFSETQ. CDR3 sequence: CASSLTSGLAKNIQYF. The whole variable domain, remainder taken from reference TRBV5-1 and TRBJ2-4, is KAGVTQTPRYLIKTRGQQVTLSCSPISGHRSVSWYQQTPGQGLQFLFEYFSETQRNKGNFPGRFSGRQFSNSRSEMNVSTLELGDSALYLCASSLTSGLAKNIQYFGAGTRLSVL.